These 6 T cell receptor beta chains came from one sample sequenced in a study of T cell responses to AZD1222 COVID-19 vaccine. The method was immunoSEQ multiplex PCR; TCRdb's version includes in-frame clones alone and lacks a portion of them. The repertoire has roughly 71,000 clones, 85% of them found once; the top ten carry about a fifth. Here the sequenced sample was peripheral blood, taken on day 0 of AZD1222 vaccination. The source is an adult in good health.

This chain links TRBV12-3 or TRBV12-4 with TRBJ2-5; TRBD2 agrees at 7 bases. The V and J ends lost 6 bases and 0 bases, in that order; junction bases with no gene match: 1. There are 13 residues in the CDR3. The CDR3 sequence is CASSRGDQETQYF. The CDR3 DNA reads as TGTGCCAGCAGCCGGGGGGACCAAGAGACCCAGTACTTC.

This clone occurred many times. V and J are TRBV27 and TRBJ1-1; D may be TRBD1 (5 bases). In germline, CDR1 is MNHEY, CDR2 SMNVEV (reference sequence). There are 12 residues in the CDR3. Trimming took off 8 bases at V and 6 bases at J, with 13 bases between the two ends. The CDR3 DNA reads TGTGCCAGCCTCGGGGGGTTGGCTGAAGCTTTCTTT. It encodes CASLGGLAEAFF.

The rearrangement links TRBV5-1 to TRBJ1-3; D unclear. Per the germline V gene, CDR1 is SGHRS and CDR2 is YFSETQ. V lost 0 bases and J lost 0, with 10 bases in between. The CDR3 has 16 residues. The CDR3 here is CASSLVGTDSGNTIYF. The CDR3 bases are TGCGCCAGCAGCTTGGTGGGAACAGACTCTGGAAACACCATATATTTT.

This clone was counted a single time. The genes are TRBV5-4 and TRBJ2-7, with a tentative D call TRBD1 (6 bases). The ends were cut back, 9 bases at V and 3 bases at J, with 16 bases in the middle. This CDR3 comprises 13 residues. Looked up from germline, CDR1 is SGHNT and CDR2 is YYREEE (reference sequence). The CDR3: CAMSGTLYYEQYF. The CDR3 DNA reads TGTGCCATGTCCGGGACACTTTACTACGAGCAGTACTTC.

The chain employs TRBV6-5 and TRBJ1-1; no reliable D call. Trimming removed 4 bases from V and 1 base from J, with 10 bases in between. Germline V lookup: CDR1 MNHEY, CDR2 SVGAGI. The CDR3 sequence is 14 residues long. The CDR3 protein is CASSSQSQNTEAFF. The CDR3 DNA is TGTGCCAGCAGTTCACAGAGTCAGAACACTGAAGCTTTCTTT.

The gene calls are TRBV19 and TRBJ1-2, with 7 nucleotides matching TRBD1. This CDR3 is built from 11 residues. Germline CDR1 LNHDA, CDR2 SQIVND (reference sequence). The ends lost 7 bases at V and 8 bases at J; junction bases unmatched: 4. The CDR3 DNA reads TGTGCCAGTAACTCAGGGGGAGGCTACACCTTC. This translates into CASNSGGGYTF.